The 29 T cell receptor beta chains reported below all come from one sample, sequenced in a study of CD8+ T cells in alopecia areata. It was cDNA, reverse transcribed from extracted RNA, that served as the sequencing template. The protocol was immunoSEQ multiplex PCR, while the TCRdb copy is restricted to in-frame clones and leaves out a portion. The table lists over 95,000 clones, roughly 50% of them singletons, with 3% to 4% in the top ten. The treatment is: oral pan-JAK inhibitor, 5-10 mg twice daily. The sequenced sample was CD4+ T cells sorted from blood, obtained at week 24, from a patient treated with tofacitinib. These receptors were taken from a human donor with alopecia areata.

The chain has TRBV27 and TRBJ2-7, with 9 bases matching TRBD2. The V gene end was trimmed by 7 bases and the J gene end by 2 bases; junction bases not matched to a gene: 12. The CDR3 runs 16 residues. Per germline, CDR1 MNHEY and CDR2 SMNVEV (reference sequence). The CDR3 reads CASNDPQRGAPYEQYF. The CDR3, as DNA: TGTGCCAGCAACGACCCCCAGCGGGGGGCACCCTACGAGCAGTACTTC.

The V gene is TRBV30, the J gene TRBJ1-2; D is unclear. The ends were cut back, 6 bases at V and 8 bases at J, with 13 bases in the middle. The CDR3 loop spans 11 amino acids. CDR1 is GTSNPN, CDR2 SVGIG, per germline (reference sequence). The DNA for the CDR3 is TGTGCCTGTAGGGATTTTCGAGGCTACACCTTC. It specifies CACRDFRGYTF.

The gene calls are TRBV10-3 and TRBJ1-2; D unclear. Deletions cut 5 bases from V and 3 bases from J, with 10 bases between. The CDR3 is 13 amino acids. CDR1 is ENHRY and CDR2 is SYGVKD in the germline V gene. The CDR3: CAISRPGHYGYTF. In DNA form, the CDR3 reads TGTGCCATCAGTCGACCCGGGCACTATGGCTACACCTTC.

This clone was detected once. The chain is built from TRBV18 and TRBJ2-3; D not resolved. Germline loops: CDR1 KGHSH, CDR2 LQKENI. CDR3 length equals 16 residues. Trimming pared 5 bases from V and 0 bases from J, leaving 15 bases between. Written as DNA, the CDR3 is TGTGCCAGCTCATTGTCTTTGACTCCTAGCACAGATACGCAGTATTTT. Residues: CASSLSLTPSTDTQYF.

In its sample, this clone was seen a few times. This chain joins TRBV7-3 and TRBJ1-1; perhaps TRBD1 as D (6 bases). This CDR3 comprises 14 residues. The germline V gene has CDR1 SGHTA and CDR2 FQGTGA. Trimming cost V 4 bases and J 4 bases, with 13 bases left between them. CDR3 nucleotides: TGTGCCAGCAGCTCAGCGGGAGGGGGCACTGAAGCTTTCTTT. Its translation: CASSSAGGGTEAFF.

The V and J genes are TRBV7-2 and TRBJ2-5; D ambiguous. There are 11 residues in the CDR3. CDR1 is SGHTA and CDR2 is FQGNSA in the germline V gene. Trimming stripped 4 bases from V and 5 bases from J, with 5 bases between. The CDR3 protein is CASSSSETQYF. The CDR3 DNA follows: TGTGCCAGCAGCTCCTCGGAGACCCAGTACTTC.

This clone showed up just once. The gene calls are TRBV5-4 and TRBJ2-3; TRBD2 matches at 7 bases. Germline V CDR1 and CDR2: SGHNT, YYREEE (reference sequence). This CDR3 is 16 amino acids long. After removal of 3 bases from V and 4 bases from J, the junction contained 11 bases not matched to a gene. The CDR3 nucleotides read TGTGCCAGCAGCTCTATGTCGGGGGAGGGGTCAGATACGCAGTATTTT. It encodes CASSSMSGEGSDTQYF.

The chain carries TRBV7-4 and TRBJ1-4; the match to TRBD1 covers 7 bases. Germline V gene sequence: CDR1 SGHVT, CDR2 SQSDAQ. The CDR3 contains 14 residues. Trimming removed 5 bases from V and 7 bases from J; junction bases left unmatched: 7. The CDR3 sequence is CASSQRQGGEKLFF. The CDR3 region has the DNA TGTGCCAGCAGCCAACGACAGGGAGGTGAAAAACTGTTTTTT.

The rearrangement uses TRBV15 and TRBJ1-5; 7 positions agree with TRBD1. The V segment lost 3 bases and the J segment 1 base; nucleotides outside the gene matches: 6. The CDR3 is made up of 16 amino acids. Germline lookup yields CDR1 LNHNV and CDR2 YYDKDF (reference sequence). CDR3 DNA sequence: TGTGCCACCAGCAGTGGCGACAGGGTAAGCAATCAGCCCCAGCATTTT. Translating gives CATSSGDRVSNQPQHF.

V is TRBV30 and J is TRBJ2-2, with a weak D call TRBD1 (6 bases). Trimming pared 2 bases from V and 7 bases from J, leaving 11 bases between. Germline V CDR1 and CDR2: GTSNPN, SVGIG (reference sequence). This CDR3 is built from 13 residues. The CDR3 sequence is CAWSRQANGELFF. The CDR3 DNA sequence: TGTGCCTGGAGTCGACAGGCCAACGGGGAGCTGTTTTTT.

Concerning this clone itself: The sample carries other DNA sequences with the same CDR3. The CDR3 spells CASSPGQGRTEAFF. CDR3 nucleotide sequence: TGTGCCAGCTCACCGGGACAGGGTCGAACTGAAGCTTTCTTT. This chain uses TRBV18 with TRBJ1-1, with 9 bases matching TRBD1. Losses at the gene ends were 3 bases for V and 5 bases for J; bases not matched to a gene: 4. This CDR3 region has 14 residues. Germline assignment: CDR1 KGHSH and CDR2 LQKENI.

This chain uses TRBV2 with TRBJ2-4; 8 bases are shared with TRBD2. Looked up from germline, CDR1 is SNHLY and CDR2 is FYNNEI. Trimming removed 4 bases from V and 6 bases from J; junction bases left unmatched: 8. The CDR3 spans 15 residues. CDR3 sequence reads: CASSVDGGAGNIQYF. DNA for the CDR3: TGTGCCAGCAGTGTGGACGGGGGGGCCGGAAACATTCAGTACTTC.

The chain joins TRBV30 to TRBJ2-1; no definite D call. There are 14 residues in the CDR3. In germline, CDR1 is GTSNPN, CDR2 SVGIG (reference sequence). Trimming left V 1 base short and J 6 bases short, with 13 bases between. DNA for the CDR3: TGTGCCTGGAGTGACTGGGCCGCCACCAATGAGCAGTTCTTC. Its translation: CAWSDWAATNEQFF.

The rearrangement links TRBV15 to TRBJ2-5, with no clear D. Germline assignment: CDR1 LNHNV and CDR2 YYDKDF (reference sequence). V gave up 0 bases and J gave up 5 bases, with 7 bases separating them. The CDR3 is made up of 13 amino acids. The CDR3 loop is CATSREGWETQYF. The CDR3 DNA reads as TGTGCCACCAGCAGAGAGGGTTGGGAGACCCAGTACTTC.

This clone was counted only a few times. V gene TRBV23-1 combines with J gene TRBJ2-3; D ambiguous. TRBV23-1 carries the ORF label, with uncertain function. The CDR3 covers 13 residues. V shed 4 bases and J shed 6 bases, with 11 bases lying between them. In nucleotides, the CDR3 is TGCGCCAGCAGTCGTCGCCCCGAGGATACGCAGTATTTT. Its translation is CASSRRPEDTQYF.

The chain recombines TRBV29-1 with TRBJ1-1, with 9 bases lining up with TRBD1. From germline, CDR1 is SQVTM and CDR2 ANQGSEA. The CDR3 is made up of 13 amino acids. Germline trimming cut 7 bases from V and 1 base from J; bases unmatched to any gene: 4. CDR3 nucleotides: TGCAGCGCTAGGGGACAGGGGAACACTGAAGCTTTCTTT. It codes for CSARGQGNTEAFF. The variable domain in full, with the rest retrieved from reference TRBV29-1 and TRBJ1-1, is SAVISQKPSRDICQRGTSLTIQCQVDSQVTMMFWYRQQPGQSLTLIATANQGSEATYESGFVIDKFPISRPNLTFSTLTVSNMSPEDSSIYLCSARGQGNTEAFFGQGTRLTVV.

CDR3 protein: CASSVENSGVDEQYF. Written as DNA, the CDR3 is TGTGCCAGCAGCGTAGAGAACTCAGGGGTCGACGAGCAGTACTTC. This chain links TRBV9 with TRBJ2-7; possibly TRBD1 for D (6 bases). Germline values: CDR1 SGDLS, CDR2 YYNGEE. The CDR3 consists of 15 residues. V gave up 0 bases and J gave up 5 bases, with 15 bases separating them. Together with reference TRBV9 and TRBJ2-7, the CDR3 gives the full variable domain: DSGVTQTPKHLITATGQRVTLRCSPRSGDLSVYWYQQSLDQGLQFLIQYYNGEERAKGNILERFSAQQFPDLHSELNLSSLELGDSALYFCASSVENSGVDEQYFGPGTRLTVT.

The chain uses TRBV7-2 and TRBJ2-2; TRBD1 is a possible D gene (6 bases). The CDR3 runs to 15 residues. V gave up 4 bases and J gave up 1 base, with 10 bases separating them. Germline V gene sequence: CDR1 SGHTA, CDR2 FQGNSA. CDR3 in DNA: TGTGCCAGCAGCTACGGACAGCTGAACACCGGGGAGCTGTTTTTT. Translated, it gives CASSYGQLNTGELFF.

The chain recombines TRBV7-9 with TRBJ1-1; the D gene is possibly TRBD1 (6 bases). V dropped 6 bases and J dropped 5 bases, with 16 bases sitting between them. Germline V gene lookup returns CDR1 SEHNR and CDR2 FQNEAQ (reference sequence). CDR3 length: 14 residues. The CDR3 sequence is CASSSSQGRTEAFF. The CDR3 coding sequence is TGTGCCAGCAGTTCCTCTCAGGGGAGGACTGAAGCTTTCTTT.

The genes are TRBV4-3 and TRBJ1-2; TRBD1 matches 8 bases. CDR3 length: 15 amino acids. CDR1 and CDR2 from the germline V gene are LGHNA and YSLEER. The trim removed 4 bases at V and 2 bases at J, leaving 6 bases unmatched. CDR3 sequence (DNA): TGCGCCAGCAGCCTCGGACAGGGCCTGAACTATGGCTACACCTTC. It yields the protein CASSLGQGLNYGYTF.

The rearrangement uses TRBV5-1 and TRBJ2-3; D is possibly TRBD1 (5 bases). Germline assignment: CDR1 SGHRS and CDR2 YFSETQ. V was shortened by 4 bases and J by 14 bases, with 17 bases between the two germline ends. CDR3 size: 12 residues. CDR3 coding DNA: TGCGCCAGCAGCGGGGCCCCCCGTCGTGGGTATTTT. This sequence encodes CASSGAPRRGYF.

This clone was observed a handful of times. The gene calls are TRBV21-1 and TRBJ2-4. TRBV21-1 constitutes a pseudogene. This CDR3 has 18 amino acids. CDR3: CASSSNGTGRRAKNIQYF. The CDR3 DNA is TGTGCCAGCAGCTCGAACGGCACAGGGAGGAGGGCCAAAAACATTCAGTACTTC.

The V and J genes are TRBV6-5 and TRBJ2-4; TRBD2 matches at 7 bases. CDR1 is MNHEY and CDR2 is SVGAGI in the germline V gene. The CDR3 loop spans 16 amino acids. V was pared by 0 bases and J by 0 bases, with 2 bases of the junction left unmatched. The CDR3 nucleotides are TGTGCCAGCAGTTACTCCCTAGCGGTAGCCAAAAACATTCAGTACTTC. It yields the protein CASSYSLAVAKNIQYF.

V gene TRBV6-5 combines with J gene TRBJ1-5, with no clear D. Germline-derived CDR1 and CDR2 are MNHEY and SVGAGI. The CDR3 is 12 amino acids. Trimming pared 8 bases from V and 5 bases from J, leaving 10 bases between. CDR3 sequence reads: CASGKTHQPQHF. The CDR3 DNA sequence: TGTGCCAGCGGGAAGACTCATCAGCCCCAGCATTTT.

The V call is TRBV4-3, the J call TRBJ1-1, with unresolved D. V was trimmed by 0 bases and J by 1 base, leaving 3 bases between them. The germline CDR1 and CDR2 sequences are LGHNA and YSLEER. This CDR3 has 13 residues. The CDR3: CASSQEQNTEAFF. The CDR3 DNA reads TGCGCCAGCAGCCAAGAACAGAACACTGAAGCTTTCTTT.

The chain links TRBV5-4 to TRBJ1-6; 7 bases fit TRBD1. Trimming at V came to 4 bases and at J to 11 bases, leaving 6 bases not matched to a gene. The CDR3 is 13 amino acids. CDR1 is SGHNT, CDR2 YYREEE, per germline (reference sequence). The CDR3, as DNA: TGTGCCAGCAGCCCCGACAGGGCTCCACCCCTCCACTTT. Translated, it gives CASSPDRAPPLHF.

This clone was picked up one time. The rearrangement joins TRBV7-9 to TRBJ1-1, with D unclear. The CDR3 is made up of 11 amino acids. Germline values: CDR1 SEHNR, CDR2 FQNEAQ (reference sequence). The V and J ends lost 8 bases and 9 bases respectively, with 13 bases between them. The CDR3 region has the DNA TGTGCCAGCGGTTCCGGGCTTAAAGCTTTCTTT. Translated: CASGSGLKAFF.

The count of this clone is one. V usage is TRBV4-2 and J usage is TRBJ1-6; D is perhaps TRBD1 (6 bases). CDR3 length equals 13 residues. CDR1 is LGHNA and CDR2 is YNFKEQ in the germline V gene. V lost 0 bases, J lost 14 bases, and 11 bases lay in between. CDR3 loop: CASSQETGGTLHF. CDR3 bases: TGTGCCAGCAGCCAAGAGACAGGAGGCACCCTCCACTTT.

This chain connects TRBV30 to TRBJ1-1; D remains unclear. The germline V gene has CDR1 GTSNPN and CDR2 SVGIG (reference sequence). V was shortened by 4 bases and J by 7 bases, with 16 bases between the two germline ends. The CDR3 consists of 13 residues. DNA for the CDR3: TGTGCCTGGATCCCTAAGATAAGCCATGAAGCTTTCTTT. Amino acids: CAWIPKISHEAFF. The whole variable domain, remainder taken from reference TRBV30 and TRBJ1-1, is SQTIHQWPATLVQPVGSPLSLECTVEGTSNPNLYWYRQAAGRGLQLLFYSVGIGQISSEVPQNLSASRPQDRQFILSSKKLLLSDSGFYLCAWIPKISHEAFFGQGTRLTVV.